The 21 T cell receptor beta chains presented below share a single source sample, sequenced in a study of blood T cell repertoires in COVID-19. This table comes from immunoSEQ multiplex PCR, and its TCRdb copy is limited to in-frame clones, with some not included. The table shows around 400,000 clones, with roughly 84% occurring only once. The sequenced material came from PBMCs or T cells enriched from blood (not recorded which). Receptor source: a woman younger than 35 who had been exposed to COVID-19.

This clone occurred once. This rearrangement joins TRBV5-4 to TRBJ2-2, with TRBD1 matching 7 bases. The V gene's germline CDR1 is SGHNT and CDR2 YYREEE (reference sequence). There are 15 residues in the CDR3. V dropped 4 bases and J dropped 5; count of bases not matched to a gene: 8. Here the CDR3 reads CASSRSGTATGELFF. In nucleotides, the CDR3 is TGTGCCAGCAGCCGATCCGGGACAGCAACCGGGGAGCTGTTTTTT.

This clone was recorded once. The gene calls are TRBV7-2 and TRBJ2-1; 8 bases agree with TRBD2. Trimming at V came to 3 bases and at J to 2 bases, leaving 9 bases not matched to a gene. The CDR3 consists of 17 residues. Germline CDR1 is SGHTA and CDR2 is FQGNSA. The CDR3 spells CASSFRFSGTTYNEQFF. The CDR3 bases are TGTGCCAGCAGCTTCCGATTTAGCGGGACAACCTACAATGAGCAGTTCTTC.

This sequence joins TRBV7-2 and TRBJ1-5; 7 bases are shared with TRBD1. The germline CDR1 and CDR2 sequences are SGHTA and FQGNSA. After removal of 2 bases from V and 5 bases from J, the junction contained 6 bases not matched to a gene. CDR3 size: 15 residues. CDR3 region: CASSLRGDRYQPQHF. DNA of the CDR3: TGTGCCAGCAGCTTAAGAGGGGACAGATATCAGCCCCAGCATTTT.

The J gene is TRBJ1-6, the V gene TRBV30, with D perhaps matching TRBD1 (5 bases). Trimming removed 2 bases at V and 8 bases at J, with 10 bases between. This CDR3 is built from 13 residues. CDR1 and CDR2 (germline): GTSNPN, SVGIG (reference sequence). The CDR3 region is CAWSPAGDSPLHF. CDR3 sequence (DNA): TGTGCCTGGAGTCCGGCGGGGGATTCACCCCTCCACTTT. Looking up the rest from reference TRBV30 and TRBJ1-6 gives the full variable domain: SQTIHQWPATLVQPVGSPLSLECTVEGTSNPNLYWYRQAAGRGLQLLFYSVGIGQISSEVPQNLSASRPQDRQFILSSKKLLLSDSGFYLCAWSPAGDSPLHFGNGTRLTVT.

J is TRBJ1-1 and V is TRBV9, with D perhaps TRBD1 (6 bases). CDR1 is SGDLS and CDR2 is YYNGEE in the germline V gene. The CDR3 is made up of 14 amino acids. Deletions cut 4 bases from V and 0 bases from J, with 10 bases between. The CDR3 loop is CASSKEGVNTEAFF. The CDR3 DNA reads as TGTGCCAGCAGCAAAGAGGGGGTGAACACTGAAGCTTTCTTT.

This chain connects TRBV5-1 to TRBJ1-3, with 10 bases matching TRBD1. The V gene's germline CDR1 is SGHRS and CDR2 YFSETQ. J was trimmed by 2 bases and V by 3 bases; bases with no gene match: 2. The length of the CDR3 is 15 residues. CDR3 DNA sequence: TGCGCCAGCAGCTACGGACAGGGGGCTGGAAACACCATATATTTT. Translating it yields CASSYGQGAGNTIYF.

The chain is built from TRBV11-3 and TRBJ2-1; D unclear. Germline V gene lookup returns CDR1 SGHNT and CDR2 YENEEA. V dropped 1 base and J dropped 9 bases, with 7 bases sitting between them. CDR3 length: 12 amino acids. The CDR3 DNA reads as TGTGCCAGCAGCTTAGCTTCGAGTGAGCAGTTCTTC. Its protein is CASSLASSEQFF.

The rearrangement links TRBV28 to TRBJ1-1; a weak D match, TRBD1 (6 bases). Trimming removed 3 bases from V and 2 bases from J, with 13 bases in between. In germline, CDR1 is MDHEN, CDR2 SYDVKM. The CDR3 contains 15 residues. DNA for the CDR3: TGTGCCAGCAGTTTTCAAAACAGGGTAAACACTGAAGCTTTCTTT. The encoded protein is CASSFQNRVNTEAFF. The full variable domain, its missing parts supplied by reference TRBV28 and TRBJ1-1, is DVKVTQSSRYLVKRTGEKVFLECVQDMDHENMFWYRQDPGLGLRLIYFSYDVKMKEKGDIPEGYSVSREKKERFSLILESASTNQTSMYLCASSFQNRVNTEAFFGQGTRLTVV.

The chain carries TRBV19 and TRBJ2-7; weak D call: TRBD2 (7 bases). Trimming took off 1 base at V and 2 bases at J, with 18 bases between the two ends. The CDR3 is 17 residues long. CDR1 and CDR2 from the germline V gene are LNHDA and SQIVND (reference sequence). The DNA of the CDR3 is TGTGCCAGTAGTATAGCCCATCGGGGGGCCCAACCCTACGAGCAGTACTTC. Its translation: CASSIAHRGAQPYEQYF. Supplemented by reference TRBV19 and TRBJ2-7, the full variable domain reads DGGITQSPKYLFRKEGQNVTLSCEQNLNHDAMYWYRQDPGQGLRLIYYSQIVNDFQKGDIAEGYSVSREKKESFPLTVTSAQKNPTAFYLCASSIAHRGAQPYEQYFGPGTRLTVT.

The rearrangement joins TRBV27 to TRBJ2-7; TRBD1 aligns across 8 bases. Germline loops: CDR1 MNHEY, CDR2 SMNVEV (reference sequence). Trimming took 6 bases from V and 5 from J; bases not matched to a gene: 15. CDR3 length equals 16 residues. The CDR3 region is CASSRNRRQGWDEQYF. The CDR3 DNA reads as TGTGCCAGCAGCCGAAATCGCCGACAGGGGTGGGACGAGCAGTACTTC.

This clone was counted a few times. V usage is TRBV18 and J usage is TRBJ1-5; 7 bases are shared with TRBD1. With V trimmed by 6 bases and J by 3 bases, 8 bases remained unmatched. CDR3 length equals 15 residues. Germline CDR1 and CDR2: KGHSH and LQKENI. In DNA, the CDR3 is TGTGCCAGCTCCGGCGAGGGGGCCGTCAATCAGCCCCAGCATTTT. This encodes CASSGEGAVNQPQHF.

This clone was detected once. J is TRBJ2-7 and V is TRBV21-1; TRBD2, as called in the table, went unchecked against the DNA. TRBV21-1 is an annotated pseudogene. The CDR3 loop spans 15 amino acids. The chain's CDR3 is CASSPPEGRPYEQYF. The CDR3 region has the DNA TGTGCCAGCAGCCCCCCGGAGGGACGTCCCTACGAGCAGTACTTC.

V usage is TRBV18 and J usage is TRBJ2-5; possibly TRBD2 for D (5 bases). CDR1 is KGHSH and CDR2 is LQKENI in the germline V gene. V lost 3 bases and J lost 4, with 12 bases in between. There are 14 residues in the CDR3. CDR3 amino acids: CASSPVVAGETQYF. In DNA form, the CDR3 reads TGTGCCAGCTCACCGGTTGTTGCGGGAGAGACCCAGTACTTC.

The chain joins TRBV9 to TRBJ2-2; possibly TRBD2 for D (6 bases). V lost 4 bases, J lost 4 bases, and 14 bases lay in between. Germline V gene data show CDR1 as SGDLS and CDR2 as YYNGEE. CDR3 length equals 15 residues. This CDR3 reads CASSPMLEGTGELFF. CDR3 in DNA: TGTGCCAGCAGCCCAATGCTGGAGGGCACCGGGGAGCTGTTTTTT.

The genes are TRBV19 and TRBJ2-6; 10 bases are shared with TRBD1. Germline CDR1 reads LNHDA; CDR2 reads SQIVND (reference sequence). Trimming cost V 5 bases and J 0 bases; bases outside gene matches: 4. The CDR3 spans 17 residues. The CDR3 DNA is TGTGCCAGTAGTCGGGGACAGGGGATCTCTGGGGCCAACGTCCTGACTTTC. It specifies CASSRGQGISGANVLTF.

The chain carries TRBV3-1 (or the pseudogene TRBV3-2) and TRBJ2-2; 8 bases align to TRBD2. Trimming at V came to 3 bases and at J to 5 bases, leaving 11 bases not matched to a gene. The CDR3 loop spans 17 amino acids. Per the germline V gene, CDR1 is LGHDT and CDR2 is YNNKEL (reference sequence). The CDR3 DNA reads TGTGCCAGCAGCCACAGACCGGGGGGGCCCGGGACCGGGGAGCTGTTTTTT. Protein product: CASSHRPGGPGTGELFF.

As for this clone: It may be a read error: a sequence one base away is much more abundant. This sequence joins TRBV3-1 (or the pseudogene TRBV3-2) and TRBJ1-3; perhaps TRBD1 as D (5 bases). V lost 0 bases and J 0 bases, leaving 6 bases between the germline ends. The CDR3 has 15 amino acids. The V gene's germline CDR1 is LGHDT and CDR2 YNNKEL (reference sequence). The CDR3 coding sequence is TGTGCCAGCAGCCAAGACAGGGACTCTGGAAACACCATATATTTT. Translating gives CASSQDRDSGNTIYF.

The chain links TRBV5-1 to TRBJ2-2, with 7 bases matching TRBD1. Germline values: CDR1 SGHRS, CDR2 YFSETQ. The CDR3 extends over 14 amino acids. V was clipped by 5 bases and J by 6 bases; unmatched bases: 7. CDR3 in amino acids: CASSTGDISGELFF. The CDR3 DNA sequence: TGCGCCAGCAGTACAGGGGACATCTCCGGGGAGCTGTTTTTT.

The V gene is TRBV19, the J gene TRBJ1-1; weak D call: TRBD1 (5 bases). V lost 4 bases and J lost 0, with 15 bases in between. Per the germline V gene, CDR1 is LNHDA and CDR2 is SQIVND (reference sequence). CDR3 length: 16 amino acids. CDR3 sequence: CASSTLGAEMNTEAFF. The DNA for the CDR3 is TGTGCCAGTAGTACTTTAGGGGCGGAAATGAACACTGAAGCTTTCTTT.

The genes are TRBV10-2 and TRBJ2-5; TRBD2 matches at 9 bases. The CDR3 runs to 14 residues. J gave up 4 bases and V 6 bases, and 6 bases lay outside the gene matches. Germline V gene data show CDR1 as WSHSY and CDR2 as SAAADI. DNA for the CDR3: TGCGCCAGCAGAATTAGCGGGAGTGGAGAGACCCAGTACTTC. This codes for CASRISGSGETQYF.

The chain combines TRBV28 with TRBJ2-2; 8 bases are shared with TRBD1. Germline V CDR1 and CDR2: MDHEN, SYDVKM. This CDR3 has 15 residues. Unmatched junction bases numbered 10, after V lost 6 bases and J lost 7 bases. The CDR3 nucleotides read TGTGCCAGCAGCGGGGACAGGCCGGCGAACGGGGAGCTGTTTTTT. The encoded protein is CASSGDRPANGELFF.